The clone carrying this T cell receptor beta chain was counted once. Primers used in a second PCR of roughly 7 to 12 cycles were a sample-barcoded 5' primer and a J-beta primer mix. Samples each returned at least 2.5 million CDR3-containing paired-end reads. TCRdb independently ran MiXCR on the 5' RACE reads; one entry per CDR3 protein. The sample has about 780,000 distinct CDR3 sequences; around two thirds are singletons. These data belong to a study of blood T cells in healthy people across ages. The CDR3 runs to 14 residues. Germline V gene data show CDR1 as SGHTA and CDR2 as FQGNSA. Trimming cost V 3 bases and J 5 bases, with 12 bases left between them.

Sequencing was carried out using blood. The gene calls are TRBV7-2 and TRBJ2-3; D gene unclear. The TCR comes from a man in his thirties or forties in good health. The CDR3 DNA is TGTGCCAGCAGCTTCTCACGCCAATTAGATACGCAGTATTTT. Translated: CASSFSRQLDTQYF.